Only one count was recorded for the clone carrying this T cell receptor (beta chain). The antigen remains unidentified. In the sorted-subset replicate PCRs, approximately 200 ng DNA, roughly 30,000 T cell genomes, was used. The repertoire was sequenced with immunoSEQ multiplex PCR; TCRdb's copy has only in-frame clones and lacks some. The table shows 2 million to 2.5 million clones, with 85% to 95% occurring only once. The sample is drawn from a study of shared clonotypes between healthy human individuals. Overall study findings and caveats: Clonotype sharing among donors was expected to depend on sequencing depth.

This CDR3 has 16 residues. Looked up from germline, CDR1 is SGHRS and CDR2 is YFSETQ. V lost 2 bases to trimming and J lost 4 bases, with 17 bases between them. The source is a man aged 18 to 29 in good health. Some clones in this sample may be carry-over from other donors' samples. Specimen: naive CD4+ T cells from PBMCs. Subset here: CD45RA+ positively selected. This sequence joins TRBV5-1 and TRBJ2-3; D is ambiguous. CDR3 protein: CASSLRQALNSDTQYF. The CDR3 region has the DNA TGCGCCAGCAGCTTAAGGCAGGCCCTAAACTCAGATACGCAGTATTTT.